A single sample is the source of the 30 T cell receptor beta chains below, sequenced in a study of spatial heterogeneity in lung cancer. The antigens of these receptors remain unknown. TCRdb used MiXCR to reprocess the 5' RACE reads, holding one entry per CDR3 protein. The sample has about 14,000 distinct CDR3 sequences; over 5.5% are singletons. Described time point: sample taken at primary tumor resection. Whole-study findings and limits: In tumors, expanded intratumoral alpha and beta TCR counts tracked mutation counts.

The sample was lung tumor tissue, taken at surgery. The source is a female donor with early-stage non-small cell lung cancer.

In its sample, this clonotype was seen many times. V usage is TRBV5-1 and J usage is TRBJ2-7; 9 bases are shared with TRBD2. The CDR3 consists of 17 residues. Looked up from germline, CDR1 is SGHRS and CDR2 is YFSETQ. With V trimmed by 1 base and J by 7 bases, 15 bases remained unmatched. CDR3 DNA sequence: TGCGCCAGCAGCTTGAAGCCTCGCGCGGGGGGGCCGGGGGAGCAGTACTTC. Translation: CASSLKPRAGGPGEQYF.

This clonotype was observed at least ten times. This chain uses TRBV5-6 with TRBJ2-6, with D uncertain. The length of the CDR3 is 16 residues. Trimming pared 1 base from V and 2 bases from J, leaving 10 bases between. CDR1 and CDR2 (germline): SGHDT, YYEEEE. DNA of the CDR3: TGTGCCAGCAGCTTGATGGACCGGACTGGGGCCAACGTCCTGACTTTC. Amino acid sequence: CASSLMDRTGANVLTF.

This clonotype was seen ten or more times. The CDR3 DNA sequence: TGTGCCAGCAGTGACTTAAGCCCCTCGAGGGCTTTCTTT. Translating it yields CASSDLSPSRAFF. The chain carries TRBV6-5 and TRBJ1-1; D remains unclear. Germline CDR1 reads MNHEY; CDR2 reads SVGAGI. The CDR3 has 13 amino acids. Deletions cut 5 bases from V and 11 bases from J, with 18 bases between.

At least ten counts were recorded for this clonotype. This rearrangement joins TRBV12-3 or TRBV12-4 to TRBJ2-3; 7 nucleotides match TRBD2. V shed 7 bases, J shed 0 bases, and the junction held 7 bases outside the gene matches. This CDR3 is built from 15 residues. The CDR3 protein is CASTWDYPSTDTQYF. CDR3 DNA sequence: TGTGCCAGCACCTGGGACTACCCCAGCACAGATACGCAGTATTTT.

Many counts were recorded for this clonotype. The chain carries TRBV7-6 and TRBJ2-5, with D uncertain. Germline CDR1 and CDR2: SGHVS and FNYEAQ. V was trimmed by 2 bases and J by 5 bases, leaving 9 bases between them. CDR3 length equals 13 residues. CDR3 residues: CASSLRRLETQYF. The CDR3 region has the DNA TGTGCCAGCAGCTTAAGGCGGCTTGAGACCCAGTACTTC.

Sample share makes this clonotype medium-sized. V is TRBV7-9 and J is TRBJ1-6; D unclear. The ends were cut back, 3 bases at V and 7 bases at J, with 10 bases in the middle. The CDR3 has 14 residues. Per germline, CDR1 SEHNR and CDR2 FQNEAQ (reference sequence). For the CDR3, the DNA is TGTGCCAGCAGCTTGGGTTTCGGGAATTCACCCCTCCACTTT. Its protein product is CASSLGFGNSPLHF.

The chain recombines TRBV30 with TRBJ1-5, with D tentatively TRBD1 (5 bases). Looked up from germline, CDR1 is GTSNPN and CDR2 is SVGIG (reference sequence). Trimming left V 2 bases short and J 5 bases short, with 10 bases between. The CDR3 is made up of 13 amino acids. The CDR3 nucleotides read TGTGCCTGGAGTCCGGACATAGATCAGCCCCAGCATTTT. Amino acids: CAWSPDIDQPQHF.

This clonotype was observed at least ten times. Here the CDR3 reads CASRGARRAYNEQFF. The CDR3 bases are TGTGCCAGCAGGGGGGCTCGGCGGGCCTACAATGAGCAGTTCTTC. The rearrangement links TRBV3-1 to TRBJ2-1; weak D call: TRBD1 (6 bases). This CDR3 spans 15 amino acids. Trimming shortened V by 6 bases and J by 2 bases, and 14 bases separated the two germline ends. Germline V CDR1 and CDR2: LGHDT, YNNKEL (reference sequence).

The table lists this clonotype with many counts. This sequence joins TRBV3-1 and TRBJ1-1, with D possibly matching TRBD1 (5 bases). Germline V gene sequence: CDR1 LGHDT, CDR2 YNNKEL (reference sequence). V shed 1 base and J shed 5 bases, with 11 bases lying between them. The CDR3 contains 14 residues. DNA for the CDR3: TGTGCCAGCAGCCAAGGGCCTGAGGGGACTGAAGCTTTCTTT. It codes for CASSQGPEGTEAFF.

The table lists this clonotype with many counts. CDR3 loop: CASSLKSVGGQETQYF. As DNA, the CDR3 is TGTGCCAGCAGCTTAAAGTCCGTGGGGGGCCAAGAGACCCAGTACTTC. This chain uses TRBV5-4 with TRBJ2-5, with D possibly TRBD2 on 6 matching bases. Germline V gives CDR1 SGHNT, CDR2 YYREEE (reference sequence). The CDR3 is 16 amino acids. V dropped 2 bases and J dropped 1 base, with 15 bases sitting between them.

V gene TRBV10-3 combines with J gene TRBJ2-1, with 8 bases matching TRBD2. This CDR3 comprises 16 residues. J was trimmed by 7 bases and V by 4 bases; bases with no gene match: 12. Germline V gene lookup returns CDR1 ENHRY and CDR2 SYGVKD. The chain's CDR3 is CAISGRTSSLGNEQFF. The CDR3 bases are TGTGCCATCAGTGGCCGGACTAGCTCATTAGGGAATGAGCAGTTCTTC.

This clonotype was seen many times. The V call is TRBV6-1, the J call TRBJ2-1, with unresolved D. Germline V gene lookup returns CDR1 MNHNS and CDR2 SASEGT. V was shortened by 11 bases and J by 11 bases, with 16 bases between the two germline ends. The CDR3 spans 11 residues. CDR3 sequence reads: CAVLKRHQQFF. CDR3 DNA sequence: TGTGCCGTCCTGAAAAGGCACCAGCAGTTCTTC.

This clonotype is medium-sized. The chain is built from TRBV7-8 and TRBJ2-7, with 8 bases that match TRBD1. This CDR3 has 15 amino acids. CDR1 is SGHVS, CDR2 FQNEAQ, per germline. V trimming: 6 bases; J trimming: 5 bases; junction bases outside the gene matches: 12. The CDR3 DNA follows: TGTGCCAGCAGACTACCCGGACAGGGACCCGACGAGCAGTACTTC. Translation: CASRLPGQGPDEQYF.

In its sample, this clonotype is medium-sized (0.01 to 0.1%). The chain uses TRBV4-2 and TRBJ2-3, with TRBD1 matching over 7 bases. The germline gives CDR1 LGHNA, CDR2 YNFKEQ. Trimming removed 0 bases from V and 2 bases from J; junction bases left unmatched: 2. The CDR3 is 15 amino acids. The CDR3 is CASSQEGQPTDTQYF. The CDR3 DNA sequence: TGTGCCAGCAGCCAAGAGGGACAGCCCACAGATACGCAGTATTTT.

This clonotype is labeled medium-sized. V and J are TRBV7-2 and TRBJ1-5; D perhaps matches TRBD1 (5 bases). This CDR3 is built from 13 residues. The germline V and J ends were trimmed by 3 bases and 7 bases, with 10 bases remaining between them. CDR1 and CDR2 (germline): SGHTA, FQGNSA. As DNA, the CDR3 is TGTGCCAGCAGCTTGACAGTGAACCAGCCCCAGCATTTT. Its protein is CASSLTVNQPQHF.

This clonotype appeared many times. The genes are TRBV11-2 and TRBJ2-3; maybe TRBD2 (6 bases). The ends were cut back, 1 base at V and 3 bases at J, with 17 bases in the middle. This CDR3 comprises 17 residues. Per the germline V gene, CDR1 is SGHAT and CDR2 is FQNNGV. CDR3 region: CASSLGRWGERTDTQYF. The DNA of the CDR3 is TGTGCCAGCAGCTTAGGCAGGTGGGGGGAAAGAACAGATACGCAGTATTTT.

This clonotype was found many times. The chain has TRBV25-1 and TRBJ1-6; D call uncertain. V shed 6 bases and J shed 7 bases, with 4 bases lying between them. CDR1 and CDR2 (germline): MGHDK, SYGVNS. CDR3 length: 11 amino acids. CDR3 protein: CASRGNSPLHF. In DNA form, the CDR3 reads TGTGCCAGCAGGGGGAATTCACCCCTCCACTTT.

This clonotype was found many times. The genes are TRBV6-6 and TRBJ1-6, with 8 bases fitting TRBD1. Germline V gene sequence: CDR1 MNHNY, CDR2 SVGAGI (reference sequence). V shed 6 bases, J shed 6 bases, and the junction held 1 base outside the gene matches. This CDR3 is built from 13 residues. CDR3 in DNA: TGTGCCAGCAGACAGGGGGGTAATTCACCCCTCCACTTT. Protein product: CASRQGGNSPLHF.

This clonotype was counted many times. The chain employs TRBV14 and TRBJ1-2, with a possible D match to TRBD1 (5 bases). Germline assignment: CDR1 SGHDN and CDR2 FVKESK. The CDR3 has 15 residues. V was pared by 2 bases and J by 6 bases, with 16 bases between. In DNA, the CDR3 is TGTGCCAGCAGCCAACTCCCGGGACTAGTGGATGGCTACACCTTC. Translating gives CASSQLPGLVDGYTF.

Ten or more counts support this clonotype. V gene TRBV20-1 combines with J gene TRBJ1-5, with D tentatively TRBD1 (5 bases). Trimming removed 0 bases at V and 0 bases at J, with 12 bases between. Germline V CDR1 and CDR2: DFQATT, SNEGSKA (reference sequence). The CDR3 runs 16 residues. The CDR3 DNA is TGCAGTGCTAGAGATCCTCAGGGAGATAGCAATCAGCCCCAGCATTTT. It translates to CSARDPQGDSNQPQHF.

This clonotype was recorded many times. The chain links TRBV7-8 to TRBJ1-6; a weak D match, TRBD1 (5 bases). Trimming cost V 5 bases and J 6 bases, with 17 bases left between them. This CDR3 region has 16 residues. CDR1 and CDR2 from the germline V gene are SGHVS and FQNEAQ. The CDR3 DNA reads as TGTGCCAGCAGCCGCCGCCGGGACGGGATTAATTCACCCCTCCACTTT. As protein: CASSRRRDGINSPLHF.

This clonotype was seen repeatedly, ten times or more. The chain combines TRBV7-9 with TRBJ1-1, with 7 bases lining up with TRBD1. Germline V lookup: CDR1 SEHNR, CDR2 FQNEAQ (reference sequence). This CDR3 has 15 residues. J gave up 9 bases and V 1 base, and 11 bases lay outside the gene matches. The CDR3 DNA reads TGTGCCAGCAGCTTAGGGTCTTGGACAGGCGAAAAAGCTTTCTTT. Amino acid sequence: CASSLGSWTGEKAFF.

This clonotype was counted ten times or more. The V gene is TRBV5-1, the J gene TRBJ2-7; 11 bases match TRBD2. This CDR3 region has 14 residues. Germline CDR1 reads SGHRS; CDR2 reads YFSETQ. V gave up 0 bases and J gave up 6 bases; unmatched junction bases: 2. The CDR3 loop is CASSLEGTSGEQYF. The CDR3 DNA sequence: TGCGCCAGCAGCTTGGAGGGGACTAGCGGCGAGCAGTACTTC.

The table lists this clonotype with many counts. The genes are TRBV11-2 and TRBJ1-3; perhaps TRBD1 as D (5 bases). The CDR3 is 15 amino acids. The germline V gene encodes CDR1 SGHAT and CDR2 FQNNGV. Trimming took 1 base from V and 4 from J, leaving 11 bases between them. CDR3 amino acids: CASSLVRGVGNTIYF. CDR3 nucleotide sequence: TGTGCCAGCAGCTTAGTTCGAGGGGTCGGAAACACCATATATTTT. Supplemented by reference TRBV11-2 and TRBJ1-3, the full variable domain reads EAGVAQSPRYKIIEKRQSVAFWCNPISGHATLYWYQQILGQGPKLLIQFQNNGVVDDSQLPKDRFSAERLKGVDSTLKIQPAKLEDSAVYLCASSLVRGVGNTIYFGEGSWLTVV.

This clonotype showed up many times. The chain has TRBV7-2 and TRBJ2-7; TRBD2 agrees at 11 bases. The CDR3 extends over 15 amino acids. V shed 5 bases, J shed 5 bases, and the junction held 8 bases outside the gene matches. CDR1 and CDR2 (germline): SGHTA, FQGNSA. For the CDR3, the DNA is TGTGCCAGCAGCGCCTTAGCGGGGGGGCCTGACGAGCAGTACTTC. The encoded protein is CASSALAGGPDEQYF.

This clonotype appeared many times. The CDR3 coding sequence is TGTGCCAGCAGCTTAGTGGAGGGGTACGAGCAGTACTTC. Protein product: CASSLVEGYEQYF. V gene TRBV7-7 combines with J gene TRBJ2-7, with a tentative D call TRBD2 (6 bases). This CDR3 comprises 13 residues. Germline lookup yields CDR1 SSHAT and CDR2 FNYEAQ (reference sequence). The V and J ends lost 1 base and 4 bases respectively, with 8 bases between them.

By share, this clonotype counts as medium-sized. The V gene is TRBV12-3 or TRBV12-4, the J gene TRBJ2-1; 12 nucleotides line up with TRBD2. The CDR3 has 15 residues. With V trimmed by 6 bases and J by 6 bases, 6 bases remained unmatched. In DNA form, the CDR3 reads TGTGCCAGCAGCATTTCTAGCGGGGGGGCCAATGAGCAGTTCTTC. It specifies CASSISSGGANEQFF.

The sample holds many counts of this clonotype. The chain uses TRBV3-1 and TRBJ1-5; the D gene is possibly TRBD1 (6 bases). Germline loops: CDR1 LGHDT, CDR2 YNNKEL (reference sequence). V was pared by 1 base and J by 10 bases, with 11 bases between. This CDR3 is built from 13 residues. The CDR3 spells CASSQGGGRPQHF. In nucleotides, the CDR3 is TGTGCCAGCAGCCAAGGAGGGGGGCGTCCCCAGCATTTT.

The sample holds many counts of this clonotype. The V call is TRBV30, the J call TRBJ1-2; a possible D gene is TRBD1 (5 bases). Trimming took 3 bases from V and 2 from J, leaving 16 bases between them. Looked up from germline, CDR1 is GTSNPN and CDR2 is SVGIG (reference sequence). The CDR3 consists of 15 residues. CDR3 sequence: CAWSGDYEANYGYTF. The CDR3 DNA is TGTGCCTGGAGCGGGGACTACGAGGCCAACTATGGCTACACCTTC.

This clonotype has a count of ten or more. This chain links TRBV6-6 with TRBJ2-7; 7 nucleotides match TRBD1. Germline values: CDR1 MNHNY, CDR2 SVGAGI (reference sequence). The CDR3 totals 15 residues. V lost 2 bases to trimming and J lost 3 bases; unmatched junction nucleotides: 7. The CDR3 loop reads CASSYPAGGIYEQYF. In nucleotides, the CDR3 is TGTGCCAGCAGTTACCCGGCAGGGGGAATCTACGAGCAGTACTTC.